One sample yielded the 30 T cell receptor beta chains listed below, sequenced in a study of blood T cells in healthy people across ages. The use of a sample-barcoded 5' primer and a J-beta primer mix characterized a second PCR of about 7 to 12 cycles. TCRdb ran MiXCR on the 5' RACE reads and lists one entry per CDR3 protein. The sample lists over a million distinct CDR3 sequences; 40% to 45% were seen once. Specimen: blood. These receptors were collected from a woman aged 60-75 years in good health.

The chain joins TRBV7-8 to TRBJ1-1, with D hard to call. Per the germline V gene, CDR1 is SGHVS and CDR2 is FQNEAQ. Trimming stripped 1 base from V and 3 bases from J, with 12 bases between. The CDR3 is 15 residues long. The CDR3 DNA reads TGTGCCAGCAGCTTAGAAGGAGGCGGAGACACTGAAGCTTTCTTT. Protein: CASSLEGGGDTEAFF.

The rearrangement uses TRBV12-3 or TRBV12-4 and TRBJ2-3, with TRBD2 identical over 8 bases. This CDR3 is built from 16 residues. With V trimmed by 5 bases and J by 4 bases, 11 bases remained unmatched. CDR3 in DNA: TGTGCCAGCAGTCGCCTGCCGGGACTAGGGGCAGATACGCAGTATTTT. Its translation is CASSRLPGLGADTQYF.

This clonotype was recorded once. The rearrangement joins TRBV30 to TRBJ2-7, with 15 bases identical to TRBD2. Germline V CDR1 and CDR2: GTSNPN, SVGIG (reference sequence). The junction had 1 base not matched to a gene; V was cut back by 1 base and J by 6 bases. The CDR3 totals 14 residues. CDR3 loop: CAWSAGLAGGEQYF. CDR3 nucleotide sequence: TGTGCCTGGAGTGCGGGACTAGCGGGGGGCGAGCAGTACTTC.

This clonotype turned up a few times. The rearrangement links TRBV29-1 to TRBJ2-1; no reliable D call. CDR3 length: 12 amino acids. V shed 4 bases and J shed 0 bases, with 4 bases lying between them. CDR1 SQVTM and CDR2 ANQGSEA come from the germline V gene. This CDR3 is CSVGSSYNEQFF. The CDR3 DNA reads TGCAGCGTTGGAAGCTCCTACAATGAGCAGTTCTTC.

The CDR3: CASSHRLAGTYEQYF. In nucleotides, the CDR3 is TGTGCCAGTAGCCACAGACTAGCGGGGACCTACGAGCAGTACTTC. V gene TRBV19 combines with J gene TRBJ2-7; the match to TRBD2 covers 11 bases. Germline V gene lookup returns CDR1 LNHDA and CDR2 SQIVND (reference sequence). The CDR3 covers 15 residues. Trimming cost V 6 bases and J 2 bases; bases outside gene matches: 6.

The rearrangement links TRBV20-1 to TRBJ2-7; TRBD2 agrees at 8 bases. V shed 6 bases, J shed 6 bases, and the junction held 10 bases outside the gene matches. The CDR3 totals 13 residues. Germline V CDR1 and CDR2: DFQATT, SNEGSKA (reference sequence). The CDR3 DNA sequence: TGCAGTGCGGACCAAGGACTAGCTTTCGAGCAGTACTTC. Translated, it gives CSADQGLAFEQYF.

CDR3 protein: CSVEGTGGPYEQYF. CDR3 sequence (DNA): TGCAGCGTTGAAGGGACAGGGGGCCCCTACGAGCAGTACTTC. This rearrangement joins TRBV29-1 to TRBJ2-7, with 11 bases lining up with TRBD1. The CDR3 totals 14 residues. The ends lost 1 base at V and 2 bases at J; junction bases unmatched: 1. Germline V gene lookup returns CDR1 SQVTM and CDR2 ANQGSEA.

This clonotype has a handful of counts. The J gene is TRBJ1-2, the V gene TRBV12-3 or TRBV12-4; D might be TRBD1 (5 bases). The CDR3 loop spans 13 amino acids. Trimming left V 6 bases short and J 8 bases short, with 16 bases between. CDR3 in amino acids: CASSPGLGGGYTF. The CDR3, as DNA: TGTGCCAGCAGCCCGGGACTCGGAGGCGGCTACACCTTC.

The chain combines TRBV27 with TRBJ2-1, with 7 bases that match TRBD2. Trimming cost V 4 bases and J 9 bases; bases outside gene matches: 12. CDR1 MNHEY and CDR2 SMNVEV come from the germline V gene (reference sequence). CDR3 size: 15 residues. The CDR3 region has the DNA TGTGCCAGCAGTTCCCCCCAGGCGGGAGTCCGTGAGCAGTTCTTC. This sequence encodes CASSSPQAGVREQFF.

The chain carries TRBV25-1 and TRBJ2-3, with D maybe TRBD2 (5 bases). The CDR3 consists of 14 residues. V lost 4 bases to trimming and J lost 2 bases, with 10 bases between them. Per germline, CDR1 MGHDK and CDR2 SYGVNS. CDR3 DNA sequence: TGTGCCAGCAGTGTAGCGCCTGTCACAGATACGCAGTATTTT. This sequence encodes CASSVAPVTDTQYF. Drawing the rest from reference TRBV25-1 and TRBJ2-3, the complete variable domain is EADIYQTPRYLVIGTGKKITLECSQTMGHDKMYWYQQDPGMELHLIHYSYGVNSTEKGDLSSESTVSRIRTEHFPLTLESARPSHTSQYLCASSVAPVTDTQYFGPGTRLTVL.

This clonotype occurred a few times. This chain links TRBV10-2 with TRBJ2-3; D is ambiguous. CDR1 and CDR2 (germline): WSHSY, SAAADI. Trimming removed 7 bases at V and 5 bases at J, with 7 bases between. The CDR3 consists of 11 residues. The CDR3, as DNA: TGCGCCAGCACTATCGTAGATACGCAGTATTTT. Encoded protein: CASTIVDTQYF.

J is TRBJ2-3 and V is TRBV14; unclear D gene. In germline, CDR1 is SGHDN, CDR2 FVKESK. V was clipped by 2 bases and J by 5 bases, with 5 bases between them. This CDR3 is built from 12 residues. This CDR3 reads CASSQLRDTQYF. In nucleotides, the CDR3 is TGTGCCAGCAGCCAATTAAGAGATACGCAGTATTTT.

The chain couples TRBV21-1 to TRBJ2-4; TRBD2 is the table's D call and was not checked against the DNA. The DNA end is a closer match to TRBJ2-7, so the J assignment may be wrong. TRBV21-1 constitutes a pseudogene. This CDR3 region has 15 residues. Written as DNA, the CDR3 is TGTGCCAGCAGCAAAGATGGGACTAGCAGGCGCGAGCAGTACTTC. Protein sequence: CASSKDGTSRREQYF.

J is TRBJ2-1 and V is TRBV6-1; tentative D call: TRBD2 (6 bases). Germline CDR1 is MNHNS and CDR2 is SASEGT. V lost 7 bases to trimming and J lost 2 bases, with 21 bases between them. The CDR3 has 17 amino acids. CDR3 coding DNA: TGTGCCAGCAATAAAGGAGGGGATGGGCGTGCCTACAATGAGCAGTTCTTC. Residues: CASNKGGDGRAYNEQFF.

The chain has TRBV5-1 and TRBJ2-3, with 7 nucleotides matching TRBD2. CDR1 SGHRS and CDR2 YFSETQ come from the germline V gene. The CDR3 is made up of 14 amino acids. The V and J ends lost 4 bases and 4 bases, in that order; junction bases with no gene match: 6. CDR3 coding DNA: TGCGCCAGCAGCGGTACTAGCGTCCCAGATACGCAGTATTTT. Encoded protein: CASSGTSVPDTQYF.

This clonotype was seen at least ten times. The gene calls are TRBV7-3 and TRBJ2-3; 9 bases align to TRBD2. The CDR3 spans 14 residues. V was clipped by 6 bases and J by 3 bases; unmatched bases: 4. Germline CDR1 SGHTA, CDR2 FQGTGA. This CDR3 reads CASSLAGRTDTQYF. CDR3 DNA: TGTGCCAGCAGTCTAGCGGGAAGAACAGATACGCAGTATTTT.

As regards this clonotype: In this CDR3 the conserved last residue, phenylalanine or tryptophan, is missing, so a read error is likely. The chain uses TRBV29-1 and TRBJ2-1; unclear D gene. The V gene lost 3 bases and the J gene lost 1 base, with 10 bases spanning the gap. CDR3 length equals 14 residues. Germline V gene lookup returns CDR1 SQVTM and CDR2 ANQGSEA. The CDR3 region is CSVEGPPSYNEQFL. The CDR3 DNA is TGCAGCGTTGAGGGTCCCCCGTCCTACAATGAGCAGTTCTTG.

This clonotype was counted between two and nine times. V gene TRBV11-2 combines with J gene TRBJ2-1; 9 nucleotides line up with TRBD2. Germline values: CDR1 SGHAT, CDR2 FQNNGV. CDR3 length equals 18 residues. Trimming at V came to 5 bases and at J to 6 bases, leaving 17 bases not matched to a gene. The CDR3 DNA follows: TGTGCCAGCAGCCGTACTTTGGACCCTAGCGGGAAGGCCAATGAGCAGTTCTTC. It specifies CASSRTLDPSGKANEQFF.

The chain couples TRBV6-5 to TRBJ2-1, with D perhaps matching TRBD2 (5 bases). V gave up 6 bases and J gave up 0 bases, with 12 bases separating them. This CDR3 comprises 15 residues. Looked up from germline, CDR1 is MNHEY and CDR2 is SVGAGI. In DNA, the CDR3 is TGTGCCAGCAGCCCGGGATTTAACTCCTACAATGAGCAGTTCTTC. Translating it yields CASSPGFNSYNEQFF.

The rearrangement links TRBV11-2 to TRBJ2-5, with D maybe TRBD2 (5 bases). Germline loops: CDR1 SGHAT, CDR2 FQNNGV. Trimming left V 5 bases short and J 5 bases short, with 18 bases between. This CDR3 is built from 15 residues. The DNA for the CDR3 is TGTGCCAGCAGCCTACTAGGAGCGATACGGGAGACCCAGTACTTC. Translated: CASSLLGAIRETQYF.

V and J are TRBV6-5 and TRBJ2-6; D remains unclear. The germline V and J ends were trimmed by 7 bases and 0 bases, with 13 bases remaining between them. Germline CDR1 is MNHEY and CDR2 is SVGAGI. The CDR3 is 16 residues long. CDR3 in DNA: TGTGCCAGCATGGGCCAAGTGAGCTCTGGGGCCAACGTCCTGACTTTC. This encodes CASMGQVSSGANVLTF.

This chain joins TRBV29-1 and TRBJ2-3, with D perhaps matching TRBD1 or TRBD2 (7 bases each). The CDR3 sequence is 15 residues long. The germline V gene encodes CDR1 SQVTM and CDR2 ANQGSEA. V lost 5 bases and J lost 0, with 15 bases in between. CDR3 DNA: TGCAGCGTTCCCAGGGGGGGGGCTAGCACAGATACGCAGTATTTT. This translates into CSVPRGGASTDTQYF.

This rearrangement joins TRBV2 to TRBJ2-5, with 8 bases aligning to TRBD1. After removal of 6 bases from V and 5 bases from J, the junction contained 8 bases not matched to a gene. In germline, CDR1 is SNHLY, CDR2 FYNNEI. The CDR3 totals 14 residues. The CDR3 spells CASRADRVRETQYF. DNA of the CDR3: TGTGCCAGCAGGGCGGACAGGGTTCGGGAGACCCAGTACTTC.

The table lists this clonotype with a few counts. The chain uses TRBV6-4 and TRBJ2-5, with TRBD2 identical over 11 bases. V lost 6 bases to trimming and J lost 4 bases; unmatched junction nucleotides: 7. Germline V lookup: CDR1 MRHNA, CDR2 SNTAGT. The CDR3 has 15 amino acids. The CDR3 spells CASSSTSGSGETQYF. The CDR3 DNA is TGTGCCAGCAGCTCCACTAGCGGGAGTGGAGAGACCCAGTACTTC.

The rearrangement joins TRBV11-2 to TRBJ2-2; D might be TRBD1 or TRBD2, each matching 5 bases. The CDR3 has 15 residues. Per the germline V gene, CDR1 is SGHAT and CDR2 is FQNNGV. The germline V and J ends were trimmed by 3 bases and 9 bases, with 17 bases remaining between them. For the CDR3, the DNA is TGTGCCAGCAGCTTTTCCCGAGGGACGGCGCGGGAGCTGTTTTTT. This sequence encodes CASSFSRGTARELFF.

This chain connects TRBV7-7 to TRBJ2-5, with D hard to call. The CDR3 runs to 14 residues. CDR1 SSHAT and CDR2 FNYEAQ come from the germline V gene (reference sequence). The V and J ends lost 1 base and 5 bases respectively, with 11 bases between them. In DNA form, the CDR3 reads TGTGCCAGCAGCTTAGGTGCGGCCCCGGAGACCCAGTACTTC. Protein sequence: CASSLGAAPETQYF.

This clonotype was detected a few times. The rearrangement uses TRBV6-2 or TRBV6-3 and TRBJ2-1, with TRBD1 matching 7 bases. This CDR3 is 17 amino acids long. With 5 bases clipped from V and 7 bases from J, the junction kept 17 bases outside the gene matches. The germline gives CDR1 MNHEY, CDR2 SVGEGT. CDR3 sequence reads: CASSRPEDRVLLNEQFF. Written as DNA, the CDR3 is TGTGCCAGCAGTCGCCCTGAAGACAGGGTCCTTTTGAATGAGCAGTTCTTC.

This clonotype was seen just once. Here the CDR3 DNA reads TGCGCCAGCGGCCTGAGGGCGGTTTCCTACGAGCAGTACTTC. As protein: CASGLRAVSYEQYF. This chain uses TRBV5-1 with TRBJ2-7; D is perhaps TRBD2 (5 bases). Trimming took off 7 bases at V and 1 base at J, with 15 bases between the two ends. The CDR3 loop spans 14 amino acids. Per the germline V gene, CDR1 is SGHRS and CDR2 is YFSETQ.

V usage is TRBV20-1 and J usage is TRBJ1-1; 9 nucleotides align to TRBD1. The ends lost 3 bases at V and 5 bases at J; junction bases unmatched: 7. The CDR3 is 14 residues long. Looked up from germline, CDR1 is DFQATT and CDR2 is SNEGSKA (reference sequence). The DNA for the CDR3 is TGCAGTGCTAGGGACAGGGGAAGAGAGACTGAAGCTTTCTTT. Protein product: CSARDRGRETEAFF.

This clonotype was seen only once. This chain uses TRBV28 with TRBJ2-1, with 7 bases that match TRBD2. The CDR3 covers 16 residues. Germline V gene data show CDR1 as MDHEN and CDR2 as SYDVKM. V dropped 5 bases and J dropped 3; count of bases not matched to a gene: 10. CDR3 bases: TGTGCCAGCAGTCTCGGGGGGACCCCACGCTACAATGAGCAGTTCTTC. Translating it yields CASSLGGTPRYNEQFF. The full variable domain, completed using reference TRBV28 and TRBJ2-1, is DVKVTQSSRYLVKRTGEKVFLECVQDMDHENMFWYRQDPGLGLRLIYFSYDVKMKEKGDIPEGYSVSREKKERFSLILESASTNQTSMYLCASSLGGTPRYNEQFFGPGTRLTVL.